What follows are 15 T cell receptor beta chains derived from one specimen sequenced in a study of blood T cell repertoires in COVID-19. Here immunoSEQ multiplex PCR was the method, and the copy in TCRdb shows in-frame clones only, minus some. The repertoire holds over 45,000 clones, with 90% to 95% as singletons. The sequenced sample was peripheral blood. These receptors all come from a human donor in a cohort sampled during active COVID-19.

V and J are TRBV5-1 and TRBJ1-1; maybe TRBD1 (6 bases). V gave up 4 bases and J gave up 10 bases, with 17 bases separating them. Germline CDR1 and CDR2: SGHRS and YFSETQ. This CDR3 spans 13 amino acids. The CDR3 nucleotides are TGCGCCAGCAGCCCTACAGGGACCCGAGGAGCTTTCTTT. It translates to CASSPTGTRGAFF.

The V and J genes are TRBV28 and TRBJ2-3; 7 bases map to TRBD1. Germline loops: CDR1 MDHEN, CDR2 SYDVKM. V was clipped by 5 bases and J by 3 bases; unmatched bases: 11. The CDR3 spans 16 residues. The CDR3 protein is CASSPWTGRFTDTQYF. In DNA form, the CDR3 reads TGTGCCAGCAGTCCCTGGACAGGCCGGTTTACAGATACGCAGTATTTT.

CDR3 in amino acids: CASSVQGANYGYTF. For the CDR3, the DNA is TGTGCCAGCAGCGTGCAGGGGGCTAACTATGGCTACACCTTC. The rearrangement joins TRBV9 to TRBJ1-2; 7 nucleotides line up with TRBD1. The CDR3 has 14 residues. From germline, CDR1 is SGDLS and CDR2 YYNGEE. Trimming cost V 2 bases and J 0 bases; bases outside gene matches: 1.

The J gene is TRBJ2-3, the V gene TRBV5-1; 8 nucleotides align to TRBD1. V shed 2 bases, J shed 2 bases, and the junction held 4 bases outside the gene matches. Per the germline V gene, CDR1 is SGHRS and CDR2 is YFSETQ. The CDR3 sequence is 15 residues long. CDR3 in DNA: TGCGCCAGCAGCTTCCTGACAGGGGACACAGATACGCAGTATTTT. Protein: CASSFLTGDTDTQYF.

The gene calls are TRBV30 and TRBJ2-7; 8 bases match TRBD2. V trimming: 3 bases; J trimming: 6 bases; junction bases outside the gene matches: 7. The CDR3 has 13 residues. Germline CDR1 is GTSNPN and CDR2 is SVGIG (reference sequence). CDR3 loop: CAWSATSVGEQYF. CDR3 in DNA: TGTGCCTGGAGCGCGACTAGCGTGGGCGAGCAGTACTTC.

This clone was observed once. The genes are TRBV27 and TRBJ2-1, with D hard to call. Germline V lookup: CDR1 MNHEY, CDR2 SMNVEV (reference sequence). V lost 5 bases and J 7 bases, leaving 12 bases between the germline ends. The CDR3 consists of 13 residues. The CDR3 spells CASSTPPINEQFF. As DNA, the CDR3 is TGTGCCAGCAGTACTCCCCCTATTAATGAGCAGTTCTTC.

J is TRBJ2-4 and V is TRBV5-1, with D possibly TRBD1 on 6 matching bases. CDR3 length: 14 residues. The germline CDR1 and CDR2 sequences are SGHRS and YFSETQ. V was shortened by 0 bases and J by 4 bases, with 8 bases between the two germline ends. The CDR3: CASSLVDSKNIQYF. For the CDR3, the DNA is TGCGCCAGCAGCTTGGTGGACAGTAAAAACATTCAGTACTTC.

The chain combines TRBV18 with TRBJ1-2; 7 bases are shared with TRBD1. V shed 8 bases, J shed 8 bases, and the junction held 5 bases outside the gene matches. The CDR3 is 11 residues long. Germline CDR1 KGHSH, CDR2 LQKENI. CDR3 protein: CASDRGQGYTF. CDR3 nucleotides: TGTGCCAGCGATAGGGGGCAAGGCTACACCTTC.

The chain combines TRBV6-5 with TRBJ1-1; D unresolved. Looked up from germline, CDR1 is MNHEY and CDR2 is SVGAGI. The V and J ends lost 0 bases and 12 bases respectively, with 17 bases between them. This CDR3 comprises 14 residues. The CDR3 bases are TGTGCCAGCAGTTACTCGGTTGGAGGGCGCGCATCTTTCTTT. This gives the protein CASSYSVGGRASFF.

There are a few counts of this clone. This rearrangement joins TRBV2 to TRBJ1-6; possible D gene TRBD1, 6 bases. V lost 5 bases to trimming and J lost 7 bases, with 21 bases between them. The CDR3 contains 17 residues. CDR1 SNHLY and CDR2 FYNNEI come from the germline V gene. In DNA form, the CDR3 reads TGTGCCAGCAGTATGGGGGGGCCGGAGGGGTTCAATTCACCCCTCCACTTT. Translation: CASSMGGPEGFNSPLHF.

The chain couples TRBV2 to TRBJ2-4; no definite D call. V dropped 7 bases and J dropped 2 bases, with 21 bases sitting between them. The CDR3 has 17 amino acids. Germline V gene data show CDR1 as SNHLY and CDR2 as FYNNEI. The CDR3 sequence: CASTRSRNQDTKNIQYF. The CDR3 coding sequence is TGTGCCAGCACGAGATCGAGAAACCAAGATACCAAAAACATTCAGTACTTC.

The chain combines TRBV5-1 with TRBJ2-6; TRBD1 aligns across 9 bases. Germline trimming cut 6 bases from V and 1 base from J; bases unmatched to any gene: 11. CDR3 length equals 18 residues. Germline V gene sequence: CDR1 SGHRS, CDR2 YFSETQ. The CDR3 loop reads CASTQTGQGTSGANVLTF. In DNA form, the CDR3 reads TGCGCCAGCACTCAGACCGGACAGGGGACTTCTGGGGCCAACGTCCTGACTTTC.

This clone was picked up a small number of times. This chain connects TRBV11-1 to TRBJ1-4; 10 nucleotides match TRBD1. CDR3 length equals 15 residues. Germline V CDR1 and CDR2: SGHAT, FQDESV (reference sequence). V was pared by 4 bases and J by 5 bases, with 4 bases of the junction left unmatched. CDR3 DNA sequence: TGTGCCAGCAGCTCACCGGGACAGGGGAATGAAAAACTGTTTTTT. Translating gives CASSSPGQGNEKLFF.

The chain has TRBV12-3 or TRBV12-4 and TRBJ1-5; a weak D match, TRBD1 (6 bases). CDR3 length: 13 amino acids. V shed 2 bases and J shed 4 bases, with 6 bases lying between them. The CDR3 nucleotides are TGTGCCAGCAGTTTACAGGGGAATCAGCCCCAGCATTTT. It yields the protein CASSLQGNQPQHF.

This sequence joins TRBV6-4 and TRBJ1-1; TRBD1 agrees at 7 bases. The germline V gene has CDR1 MRHNA and CDR2 SNTAGT. J lost 4 bases, V lost 6 bases, and 11 bases had no gene match. This CDR3 contains 15 residues. In DNA, the CDR3 is TGTGCCAGCAGGCCCCAGGGGGGCGCGATCACTGAAGCTTTCTTT. Protein sequence: CASRPQGGAITEAFF.